A selection of T cell receptor beta chains follows, all from one sample in a study of blood T cell repertoires in COVID-19. Using immunoSEQ multiplex PCR, the repertoire was profiled, and TCRdb retains in-frame clones only, with some absent. The repertoire holds under 250,000 clones, with 80% to 85% as singletons. Sequencing input: peripheral blood. The receptors were gathered from a man aged 35-49 years with acute or convalescent COVID-19. The CDR3 runs from the conserved cysteine through the conserved F or W. The D gene is left open where the match is weak. Some rows have no size entry. The others give once, few or many, or a class for an expanded clone.

cdr3_nt,cdr3_aa,v_call,j_call,clone_size,d_call,cdr3_length
TGTGCCAGCAGTTATCCGGCAGGGGGCTCGGGCACTGAAGCTTTCTTT,CASSYPAGGSGTEAFF,TRBV6-5,TRBJ1-1,.,TRBD1,16
TGTGCCAGCAGCAGGCAGGGGGAGCTCCCTAACGTGAACACTGAAGCTTTCTTT,CASSRQGELPNVNTEAFF,TRBV21-1,TRBJ1-1,.,.,18
TGTGCCAGCAGCCCCGCTCCGGGACTAGCGGGAGGCAGGGAGCAGTACTTC,CASSPAPGLAGGREQYF,TRBV7-2,TRBJ2-7,few,TRBD2,17
TGTGCCAGCAGCCAAGACAGGGCGGCCACTGAAGCTTTCTTT,CASSQDRAATEAFF,TRBV14,TRBJ1-1,.,.,14
TGTGCCAGCAGCGTCAGGGAACCCGGGGAGCTGTTTTTT,CASSVREPGELFF,TRBV12-3/TRBV12-4,TRBJ2-2,.,.,13
TGCGCCAGCAGCTTGGCCGGGGGCCAAGAGACCCAGTACTTC,CASSLAGGQETQYF,TRBV5-1,TRBJ2-5,.,.,14
TGTGCCAGCAGTGAACAGGGTGAGAATGAGCAGTTCTTC,CASSEQGENEQFF,TRBV2,TRBJ2-1,.,.,13
TGTGCCAGCAGTTCCACCTGGCTAGCGGGAGACGAGCAGTACTTC,CASSSTWLAGDEQYF,TRBV7-9,TRBJ2-7,.,TRBD2,15
TGCGCCAGCAGTGCAGTCGCCGAGCAGTTCTTC,CASSAVAEQFF,TRBV10-1,TRBJ2-1,.,.,11
TGTGCCAGCAGCCACAGGGATGGGGCTGAAGCTTTCTTT,CASSHRDGAEAFF,TRBV7-9,TRBJ1-1,.,.,13